This T cell receptor beta chain was recorded in a study of sequential checkpoint blockade in melanoma. About the study: DNA from about a hundred pretreatment tumor samples underwent TCRβ immunosequencing. Matched biopsies came pretreatment and at week 13 for some 22 patients.

CDR3 length equals 14 residues. Trimming pared 5 bases from V and 6 bases from J, leaving 16 bases between. From germline, CDR1 is MNHGY and CDR2 SAAAGT. The sample's treatment: randomized to nivolumab then ipilimumab (arm A) or the reverse (arm B). DNA-damaging chemotherapy had not been given to any patient beforehand. This clone was detected ten times or more. The protocol was immunoSEQ multiplex PCR, while the TCRdb copy is restricted to in-frame clones and leaves out a portion. The data contain 13,000 or so clones, about 26% of them seen just once; the ten biggest clones take up approximately 19%.

The source of this sequence is a human donor with melanoma. The specimen comprised tumor tissue (inferred from file names), sampled from a patient given nivolumab and ipilimumab in sequence. This chain uses TRBV6-8 with TRBJ1-2, with D uncertain. The chain's CDR3 is CASSAGPIHNGYTF. The CDR3 DNA is TGTGCCAGCAGTGCAGGACCTATTCACAATGGCTACACCTTC.